The source of this T cell receptor (beta chain) is a study of T cells after yellow fever vaccination. As for the study in general: Fractions with few cells were prepared using SMART-Seq v4 Ultra Low Input. Broader study findings: Reappearing after the booster were most of the clones from primary vaccination (approximately 96% CD4, approximately 89% CD8). One caveat is that FACS-sorted repertoires could contain abundant clonotypes contaminating from the bulk population.

This clonotype appeared a few times. Its antigen is not known. UMIs were added to TCR cDNA along with a universal primer site when it was made by 5'RACE template switching. MiXCR, applied by TCRdb to the 5' RACE reads, yields one record per CDR3 protein. The profile shows 500,000 to 700,000 distinct CDR3 sequences, under 25% of them singletons. This receptor was taken from a man under 40 who received the YFV17D yellow fever vaccine. The sample consisted of PBMCs, taken 15 days after the yellow fever booster vaccination.

This CDR3 reads CASSPTRGTDTQYF. The CDR3 DNA is TGTGCCAGCAGCCCGACTAGGGGCACAGATACGCAGTATTTT. The V gene is TRBV11-2, the J gene TRBJ2-3; possibly TRBD2 for D (6 bases). V was shortened by 5 bases and J by 1 base, with 10 bases between the two germline ends. The CDR3 runs to 14 residues. The germline V gene encodes CDR1 SGHAT and CDR2 FQNNGV. Supplemented by reference TRBV11-2 and TRBJ2-3, the full variable domain reads EAGVAQSPRYKIIEKRQSVAFWCNPISGHATLYWYQQILGQGPKLLIQFQNNGVVDDSQLPKDRFSAERLKGVDSTLKIQPAKLEDSAVYLCASSPTRGTDTQYFGPGTRLTVL.